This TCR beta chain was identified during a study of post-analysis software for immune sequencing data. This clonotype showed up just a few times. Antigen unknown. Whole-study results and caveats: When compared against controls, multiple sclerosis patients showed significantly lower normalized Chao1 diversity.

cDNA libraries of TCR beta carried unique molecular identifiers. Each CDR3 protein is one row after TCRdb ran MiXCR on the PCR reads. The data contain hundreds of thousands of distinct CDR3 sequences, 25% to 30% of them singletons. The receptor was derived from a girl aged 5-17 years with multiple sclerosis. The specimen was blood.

CDR3 loop: CSVEGPGASSYEQYF. As DNA, the CDR3 is TGCAGCGTTGAAGGACCGGGAGCGAGCTCCTACGAGCAGTACTTC. V is TRBV29-1 and J is TRBJ2-7, with TRBD2 as a possible D gene (6 bases). The CDR3 loop spans 15 amino acids. V was pared by 1 base and J by 0 bases, with 13 bases between. Germline-derived CDR1 and CDR2 are SQVTM and ANQGSEA.